This is a list of T cell receptor beta chains from one sample in a study of blood T cell repertoires in COVID-19. TCRdb keeps only in-frame clones here, not all; method: immunoSEQ multiplex PCR. This table holds 330,000 or so clones, 87% found once. The sequenced sample consisted of peripheral blood. These receptors were obtained from a man in his thirties or forties with COVID-19, enrolled during active disease. Each CDR3 is given with its conserved first and last residue. Each record gives: CDR3 DNA, CDR3 protein, CDR3 length, J gene, V gene, D gene, clone size. D genes are given only for firm matches. Expanded clones get a size class; other rows say once, few or many, or leave the size out.

TGTGCCAGTAGTACAATGGGGACAAGGTATGCTGAAGCTTTCTTT | CASSTMGTRYAEAFF | 15 | TRBJ1-1 | TRBV19 | - | once
TGTGCCAGCAGTGGCGGCCGGGACACCTACTCCTACGAGCAGTACTTC | CASSGGRDTYSYEQYF | 16 | TRBJ2-7 | TRBV27 | - | -
TGTGCCAGCAGCACCAGCGGGGGGACCGGGAATGAGCAGTTCTTC | CASSTSGGTGNEQFF | 15 | TRBJ2-1 | TRBV9 | TRBD2 | -
TGTGCCAGTAGTAGACGACACGGGACAACAACGTACAATGAGCAGTTCTTC | CASSRRHGTTTYNEQFF | 17 | TRBJ2-1 | TRBV19 | - | -
TGTGCCAGCAGCTTGAGGACAGGGGCTTGGGCGGAGCAGTACTTC | CASSLRTGAWAEQYF | 15 | TRBJ2-7 | TRBV5-5 | TRBD1 | -
TGTGCCAGCAGCCAAGATTGGCGGCGGGGGGGTCAAGAGACCCAGTACTTC | CASSQDWRRGGQETQYF | 17 | TRBJ2-5 | TRBV3-1/TRBV3-2 | TRBD2 | -
TGTGCCAGCACCAGCGGGAGTCCCCAAGAGACCCAGTACTTC | CASTSGSPQETQYF | 14 | TRBJ2-5 | TRBV27 | TRBD2 | -
TGTGCCAGCAGCTTAGGGGTGGGGGACAGAGCCTACAATGAGCAGTTCTTC | CASSLGVGDRAYNEQFF | 17 | TRBJ2-1 | TRBV7-8 | TRBD1 | once
TGTGCCAGCTCAGTTCAGGGCCACGAGCAGTACTTC | CASSVQGHEQYF | 12 | TRBJ2-7 | TRBV18 | - | -
TGTGCCAGCAGCCCGACGGGGGATACGCAGTATTTT | CASSPTGDTQYF | 12 | TRBJ2-3 | TRBV7-2 | - | -
TGTGCCAGCAGTGACGGGGGACTGTCCACAGATACGCAGTATTTT | CASSDGGLSTDTQYF | 15 | TRBJ2-3 | TRBV6-4 | - | -
TGTGCCAGTAGTACGAAGGACTTCCTGCAACACTCTGGAAACACCATATATTTT | CASSTKDFLQHSGNTIYF | 18 | TRBJ1-3 | TRBV19 | - | -
TGTGCCAGCAGCTTAGTCAAAACAGATACGCAGTATTTT | CASSLVKTDTQYF | 13 | TRBJ2-3 | TRBV7-8 | - | -
TGTGCCAGCAGCCACTTTTACAATGAGCAGTTCTTC | CASSHFYNEQFF | 12 | TRBJ2-1 | TRBV3-1/TRBV3-2 | - | -
TGTGCCAGCAGCAAAGTTCGGACTGCAATCTACGAGCAGTACTTC | CASSKVRTAIYEQYF | 15 | TRBJ2-7 | TRBV21-1 | - | few
TGTGCCAGTAGTATAGGCATTACTACTGGTGAGCAGTTCTTC | CASSIGITTGEQFF | 14 | TRBJ2-1 | TRBV19 | - | -
TGTGCCAGCTCACCACCGACTAGCAGAAACATTCAGTACTTC | CASSPPTSRNIQYF | 14 | TRBJ2-4 | TRBV18 | TRBD2 | -
TGTGCCAGCAGTTTGGGAGTCATTGGAAACACCATATATTTT | CASSLGVIGNTIYF | 14 | TRBJ1-3 | TRBV28 | - | -
TGTGCCAGCAGCTTGGATTCGACAGGGGAGGGCTACACCTTC | CASSLDSTGEGYTF | 14 | TRBJ1-2 | TRBV5-6 | TRBD1 | -
TGTGCCAGCAGTTACGGGACATACGGGGAGCTGTTTTTT | CASSYGTYGELFF | 13 | TRBJ2-2 | TRBV6-2/TRBV6-3 | - | -
TGTGCCAGCAGCCCTCAGGGGTTTGCAACTAATGAAAAACTGTTTTTT | CASSPQGFATNEKLFF | 16 | TRBJ1-4 | TRBV28 | - | -
TGTGCCAGCGGCAGGAGACTAGCGGCCCAAGAGACCCAGTACTTC | CASGRRLAAQETQYF | 15 | TRBJ2-5 | TRBV9 | TRBD2 | -
TGTGCCAGCAGCCCGCCGGGACTAGTGTTCAATGAGCAGTTCTTC | CASSPPGLVFNEQFF | 15 | TRBJ2-1 | TRBV3-1/TRBV3-2 | TRBD2 | -
TGTGCCAGCATAGGCAACTATGTAAGCACAGATACGCAGTATTTT | CASIGNYVSTDTQYF | 15 | TRBJ2-3 | TRBV28 | - | -
TGCGCCAGCAGCATGAGGAGGGCCGGGAACAATGAGCAGTTCTTC | CASSMRRAGNNEQFF | 15 | TRBJ2-1 | TRBV5-1 | - | -
TGTGCCAGCAGCGATCTGACAGGGGGCGGTGAAGCTTTCTTT | CASSDLTGGGEAFF | 14 | TRBJ1-1 | TRBV9 | TRBD1 | -
TGTGCCAGCAGTTTTTTCCCTCCCCGGACAGGGGCTCGCCTTTATAGCAATCAGCCCCAGCATTTT | CASSFFPPRTGARLYSNQPQHF | 22 | TRBJ1-5 | TRBV28 | TRBD1 | few
TGTGCCAGCAGCTTATCTGTTGTGGTTACTTTCGCAGATACGCAGTATTTT | CASSLSVVVTFADTQYF | 17 | TRBJ2-3 | TRBV7-6 | - | -
TGTGCCAGCAGCAGGGACAGGACCAACTATGGCTACACCTTC | CASSRDRTNYGYTF | 14 | TRBJ1-2 | TRBV7-9 | TRBD1 | -
TGTGCCAGCAGCCAAGCCAGGACTAGTCCTTCCTACGAGCAGTACTTC | CASSQARTSPSYEQYF | 16 | TRBJ2-7 | TRBV4-2 | TRBD2 | few
TGTGCCAGTGCTACCCGGACAGGCGCGGGCGAGCAGTACTTC | CASATRTGAGEQYF | 14 | TRBJ2-7 | TRBV19 | TRBD1 | -
TGTGCCAGCAGTGAGCAGGGCTCCTACGAGCAGTACTTC | CASSEQGSYEQYF | 13 | TRBJ2-7 | TRBV2 | - | -
TGCAGCGTTGCTAAGGGGTGGCGGGGGGCTGAAGCTTTCTTT | CSVAKGWRGAEAFF | 14 | TRBJ1-1 | TRBV29-1 | - | -
TGTGCCATCAGCAATACCCAAGCGGAAGCCTACGAGCAGTACTTC | CAISNTQAEAYEQYF | 15 | TRBJ2-7 | TRBV10-3 | - | -
TGTGCCAGCAGTTACCCCCGGGACAGGCTTGAGCAGTACTTC | CASSYPRDRLEQYF | 14 | TRBJ2-7 | TRBV6-2/TRBV6-3 | TRBD1 | -
TGCAGCGTAGAGGGACAGTCAAATGGCTACACCTTC | CSVEGQSNGYTF | 12 | TRBJ1-2 | TRBV29-1 | TRBD1 | -
TGTGCCAGCAGTGAACTCTCCCCAGGGGGCGCAGAGACCCAGTACTTC | CASSELSPGGAETQYF | 16 | TRBJ2-5 | TRBV25-1 | TRBD1 | -
TGTGCCAGCAGTTACTCGGACAGGGCGTCCTCCTACGAGCAGTACTTC | CASSYSDRASSYEQYF | 16 | TRBJ2-7 | TRBV6-5 | TRBD1 | -
TGTGCCAGCAGCCGCAGGACAGGGGGAGATAATTCACCCCTCCACTTT | CASSRRTGGDNSPLHF | 16 | TRBJ1-6 | TRBV28 | TRBD1 | once
TGTGCCAGTAGAAGGGGAACGGACACCGGGGAGCTGTTTTTT | CASRRGTDTGELFF | 14 | TRBJ2-2 | TRBV19 | - | -
TGTGCCAGCAGGGGCCTACAGGGTGCCCTAAGAGCTTTCTTT | CASRGLQGALRAFF | 14 | TRBJ1-1 | TRBV21-1 | - | -
TGCAGCGTTGAAGATCCTAGGAGGCCGTACACCTTC | CSVEDPRRPYTF | 12 | TRBJ1-2 | TRBV29-1 | - | -
TGTGCCAGCAGCAACCGGGACAGGGGTCCCTATAGCAATCAGCCCCAGCATTTT | CASSNRDRGPYSNQPQHF | 18 | TRBJ1-5 | TRBV21-1 | - | few
TGCGCCAGCAGCCAAGACTCCCCGGGAACCTACGAGCAGTACTTC | CASSQDSPGTYEQYF | 15 | TRBJ2-7 | TRBV4-1 | - | -